The 2 T cell receptor beta chains given below trace back to one sample, sequenced in a study of early T cells in non-severe SARS-CoV-2 infection. In TCRdb, the 5' RACE reads were re-called with MiXCR into one record per CDR3 protein. This table holds 80,000 to 100,000 distinct CDR3 sequences, roughly 12% found once. The sequencing sample was made of whole blood. The receptor set was obtained from an adult who was a healthcare worker with PCR-confirmed SARS-CoV-2 infection or an uninfected control (not recorded which).

This clonotype was picked up a small number of times. The chain employs TRBV7-9 and TRBJ2-3, with 8 bases identical to TRBD2. The CDR3 consists of 16 residues. J gave up 0 bases and V 5 bases, and 7 bases lay outside the gene matches. Germline assignment: CDR1 SEHNR and CDR2 FQNEAQ (reference sequence). The CDR3, as DNA: TGTGCCAGCAGCCCTACTACTAGCGGTAGCACAGATACGCAGTATTTT. This codes for CASSPTTSGSTDTQYF.

This clonotype was detected a few times. This chain connects TRBV2 to TRBJ2-7; unclear D gene. CDR1 is SNHLY and CDR2 is FYNNEI in the germline V gene. The CDR3 is made up of 12 amino acids. Trimming cost V 8 bases and J 3 bases, with 11 bases left between them. CDR3 sequence: CASFGFLYEQYF. The CDR3 bases are TGTGCCAGCTTCGGGTTCCTCTACGAGCAGTACTTC. The variable domain in full, completed from reference TRBV2 and TRBJ2-7, reads EPEVTQTPSHQVTQMGQEVILRCVPISNHLYFYWYRQILGQKVEFLVSFYNNEISEKSEIFDDQFSVERPDGSNFTLKIRSTKLEDSAMYFCASFGFLYEQYFGPGTRLTVT.